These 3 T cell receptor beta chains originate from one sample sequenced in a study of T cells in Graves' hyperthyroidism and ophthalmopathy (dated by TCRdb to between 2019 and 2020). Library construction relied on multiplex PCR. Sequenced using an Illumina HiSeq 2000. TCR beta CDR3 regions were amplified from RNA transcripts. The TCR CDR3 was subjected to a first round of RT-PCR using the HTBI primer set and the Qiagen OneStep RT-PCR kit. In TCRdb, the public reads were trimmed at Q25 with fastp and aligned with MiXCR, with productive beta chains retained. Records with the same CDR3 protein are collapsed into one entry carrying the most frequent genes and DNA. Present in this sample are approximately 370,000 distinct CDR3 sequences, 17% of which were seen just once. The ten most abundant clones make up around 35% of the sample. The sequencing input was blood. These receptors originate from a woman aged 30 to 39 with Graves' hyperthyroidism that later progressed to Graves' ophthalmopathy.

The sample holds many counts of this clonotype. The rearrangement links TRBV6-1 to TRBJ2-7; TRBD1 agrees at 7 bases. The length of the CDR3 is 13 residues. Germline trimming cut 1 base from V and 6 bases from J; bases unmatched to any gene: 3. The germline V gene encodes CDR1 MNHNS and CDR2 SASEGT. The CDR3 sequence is CASSEGQGFEQYF. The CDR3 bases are TGTGCCAGCAGTGAAGGACAGGGCTTCGAGCAGTACTTC.

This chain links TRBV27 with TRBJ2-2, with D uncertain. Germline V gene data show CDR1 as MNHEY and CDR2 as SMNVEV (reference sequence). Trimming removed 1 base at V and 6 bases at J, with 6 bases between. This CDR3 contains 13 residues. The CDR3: CASSLFYSGELFF. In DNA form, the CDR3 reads TGTGCCAGCAGTTTATTTTACTCCGGGGAGCTGTTTTTT.

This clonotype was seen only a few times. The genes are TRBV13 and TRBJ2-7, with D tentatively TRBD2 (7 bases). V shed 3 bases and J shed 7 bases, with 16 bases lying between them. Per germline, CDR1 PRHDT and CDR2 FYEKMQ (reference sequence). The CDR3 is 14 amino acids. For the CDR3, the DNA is TGTGCCAGCAGCTTTGGGGGGGCCCGGGGGGAGCAGTACTTC. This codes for CASSFGGARGEQYF.